What follows describes a single T cell receptor beta chain. The target antigen is unknown. These data come from a study of T cell responses to AZD1222 COVID-19 vaccine. In the study overall: Investigators merged groups given second doses at roughly 4 or roughly 12 weeks. Notes on the study in general: Clonal diversity was possibly underestimated, and white British individuals and females predominated among donors.

Germline V gene data show CDR1 as SGHRS and CDR2 as YFSETQ. Trimming removed 1 base from V and 7 bases from J, with 18 bases in between. The CDR3 is 15 residues long. This table comes from immunoSEQ multiplex PCR, and its TCRdb copy is limited to in-frame clones, with some not included. This table has tens of thousands of clones, approximately 91% appearing once. This TCR came from an adult in good health. The chain recombines TRBV5-1 with TRBJ2-7; D possibly corresponds to TRBD1 (6 bases). The sequencing used peripheral blood, collected on day 0 of AZD1222 vaccination. The CDR3 nucleotides read TGCGCCAGCAGCTTGCGGGACATACCAGTAGGGGAGCAGTACTTC. This translates into CASSLRDIPVGEQYF.